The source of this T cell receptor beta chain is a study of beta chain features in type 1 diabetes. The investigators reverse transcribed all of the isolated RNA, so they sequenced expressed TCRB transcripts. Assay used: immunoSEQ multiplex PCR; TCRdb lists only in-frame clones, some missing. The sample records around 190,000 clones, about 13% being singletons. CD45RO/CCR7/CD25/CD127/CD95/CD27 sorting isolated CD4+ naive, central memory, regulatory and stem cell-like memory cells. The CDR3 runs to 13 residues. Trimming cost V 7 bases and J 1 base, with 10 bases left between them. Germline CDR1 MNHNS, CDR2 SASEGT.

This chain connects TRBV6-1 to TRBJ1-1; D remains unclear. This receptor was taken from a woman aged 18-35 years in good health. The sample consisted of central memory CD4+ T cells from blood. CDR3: CASITATNTEAFF. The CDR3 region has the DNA TGTGCCAGCATTACAGCTACGAACACTGAAGCTTTCTTT.